These 18 T cell receptor beta chains were sequenced from one sample in a study of cytomegalovirus exposure and HLA in healthy donors. The PCR had 60 Vbeta and 13 Jbeta primers. Sequencing was performed with immunoSEQ multiplex PCR; in TCRdb, only in-frame clones are kept and a portion is missing. The sample has about 140,000 clones, roughly three quarters seen once. Sequencing was performed on PBMCs. Receptor source: a male donor in good health and CMV-seronegative.

This chain links TRBV28 with TRBJ1-5; D is perhaps TRBD1 (6 bases). In germline, CDR1 is MDHEN, CDR2 SYDVKM. Trimming left V 6 bases short and J 6 bases short, with 15 bases between. The CDR3 spans 14 residues. The CDR3 sequence is CASRFYRVGQPQHF. In DNA, the CDR3 is TGTGCCAGCAGGTTTTACAGGGTCGGTCAGCCCCAGCATTTT.

The CDR3 loop reads CSGDRGTDTQYF. The CDR3 nucleotides read TGCAGCGGGGACAGGGGCACAGATACGCAGTATTTT. This chain uses TRBV29-1 with TRBJ2-3, with TRBD1 matching 9 bases. Trimming took 7 bases from V and 1 from J; bases not matched to a gene: 0. CDR3 length equals 12 residues. CDR1 is SQVTM and CDR2 is ANQGSEA in the germline V gene.

This clone was counted once. The genes are TRBV19 and TRBJ2-7, with 8 bases lining up with TRBD1. The germline gives CDR1 LNHDA, CDR2 SQIVND (reference sequence). CDR3 length: 15 amino acids. V was clipped by 7 bases and J by 0 bases; unmatched bases: 8. CDR3 DNA: TGTGCCAGTAACCCGACAGGGGCGACCTCCTACGAGCAGTACTTC. This codes for CASNPTGATSYEQYF.

V is TRBV5-1 and J is TRBJ2-1; 8 positions match TRBD1. This CDR3 spans 17 amino acids. V lost 1 base, J lost 5 bases, and 11 bases stayed unmatched. The V gene's germline CDR1 is SGHRS and CDR2 YFSETQ. The chain's CDR3 is CASSLRQGGTGDNEQFF. In nucleotides, the CDR3 is TGCGCCAGCAGCTTGAGACAAGGCGGGACAGGCGACAATGAGCAGTTCTTC.

The chain uses TRBV28 and TRBJ1-1; D uncertain. The CDR3 consists of 13 residues. The V gene's germline CDR1 is MDHEN and CDR2 SYDVKM. Between the trimmed V and J ends, which lost 5 bases and 0 bases, there was a span of 7 bases. The CDR3 protein is CASSPLVNTEAFF. DNA for the CDR3: TGTGCCAGCAGTCCCCTAGTGAACACTGAAGCTTTCTTT.

V gene TRBV7-9 combines with J gene TRBJ1-1; D gene unclear. Germline lookup yields CDR1 SEHNR and CDR2 FQNEAQ (reference sequence). The CDR3 consists of 19 residues. The V end lost 3 bases, the J end lost 0 bases, and 23 bases lay between the germline ends. CDR3 loop: CASSFLDFQEIRMNTEAFF. The CDR3 region has the DNA TGTGCCAGCAGCTTCCTGGACTTTCAAGAGATACGAATGAACACTGAAGCTTTCTTT.

The V and J genes are TRBV19 and TRBJ1-1; tentatively, D is TRBD1 (5 bases). Germline CDR1 is LNHDA and CDR2 is SQIVND (reference sequence). The CDR3 has 14 amino acids. Trimming left V 5 bases short and J 0 bases short, with 10 bases between. CDR3 amino acids: CASSPTAMNTEAFF. CDR3 in DNA: TGTGCCAGTAGTCCGACAGCCATGAACACTGAAGCTTTCTTT.

The chain has TRBV10-3 and TRBJ2-1, with 9 bases matching TRBD2. CDR1 is ENHRY, CDR2 SYGVKD, per germline. The length of the CDR3 is 13 residues. The junction had 9 bases not matched to a gene; V was cut back by 10 bases and J by 8 bases. The CDR3: CATRGGGEDEQFF. The DNA for the CDR3 is TGTGCCACTCGGGGCGGGGGGGAGGATGAGCAGTTCTTC.

This sequence joins TRBV19 and TRBJ1-4, with 10 bases that match TRBD1. The junction had 3 bases not matched to a gene; V was cut back by 6 bases and J by 2 bases. This CDR3 is built from 15 residues. CDR1 is LNHDA and CDR2 is SQIVND in the germline V gene (reference sequence). CDR3 nucleotide sequence: TGTGCCAGTAGGGACAGGGGGACTACTAATGAAAAACTGTTTTTT. Translation gives CASRDRGTTNEKLFF.

The V gene is TRBV18, the J gene TRBJ1-6, with D maybe TRBD1 (5 bases). Germline CDR1 and CDR2: KGHSH and LQKENI. V gave up 3 bases and J gave up 4 bases, with 10 bases separating them. This CDR3 comprises 15 residues. Here the CDR3 DNA reads TGTGCCAGCTCACCCGGGACTGCTTATAATTCACCCCTCCACTTT. Translation: CASSPGTAYNSPLHF.

The chain is built from TRBV7-6 and TRBJ2-7, with 14 bases that match TRBD2. The V gene end was trimmed by 1 base and the J gene end by 4 bases; junction bases not matched to a gene: 0. Germline V gives CDR1 SGHVS, CDR2 FNYEAQ. CDR3 size: 15 residues. The CDR3 DNA follows: TGTGCCAGCAGCTTAGGGACTAGCGGGGGGTACGAGCAGTACTTC. Its protein is CASSLGTSGGYEQYF.

The rearrangement joins TRBV5-4 to TRBJ2-5; D might be TRBD1 (5 bases). Germline-derived CDR1 and CDR2 are SGHNT and YYREEE (reference sequence). This CDR3 comprises 13 residues. The germline V and J ends were trimmed by 5 bases and 4 bases, with 12 bases remaining between them. The chain's CDR3 is CASSRQRVETQYF. The CDR3 DNA is TGTGCCAGCAGTCGACAGAGAGTAGAGACCCAGTACTTC.

The chain uses TRBV11-1 and TRBJ2-7; 15 nucleotides line up with TRBD2. The CDR3 is 16 residues long. V shed 5 bases and J 4 bases; nucleotides not matched to a gene: 6. The germline V gene has CDR1 SGHAT and CDR2 FQDESV (reference sequence). In DNA, the CDR3 is TGTGCCAGCAGCATCCGGACTAGCGGGGGGGCTTACGAGCAGTACTTC. Translating gives CASSIRTSGGAYEQYF.

In regard to this clone: This same CDR3 is encoded by further DNA sequences in the sample. This chain uses TRBV7-2 with TRBJ2-5; D not certain. The V gene lost 6 bases and the J gene lost 1 base, with 3 bases spanning the gap. Germline CDR1 reads SGHTA; CDR2 reads FQGNSA. The CDR3 is 11 residues long. The CDR3 nucleotides read TGTGCCAGCAGTCTCCAAGAGACCCAGTACTTC. It yields the protein CASSLQETQYF.

CDR3 DNA sequence: TGTGCCAGTAGTGCGGGACGGATTAATGAAAAACTGTTTTTT. It translates to CASSAGRINEKLFF. This sequence joins TRBV19 and TRBJ1-4; a possible D gene is TRBD1 (5 bases). This CDR3 has 14 amino acids. V was pared by 5 bases and J by 4 bases, with 11 bases between. Germline V gives CDR1 LNHDA, CDR2 SQIVND (reference sequence).

The genes are TRBV27 and TRBJ1-1; D might be TRBD1 (5 bases). CDR1 and CDR2 (germline): MNHEY, SMNVEV (reference sequence). CDR3 length equals 15 residues. V gave up 1 base and J gave up 0 bases, with 9 bases separating them. The DNA of the CDR3 is TGTGCCAGCAGTTTATTTCCAGGGCTGAACACTGAAGCTTTCTTT. The encoded protein is CASSLFPGLNTEAFF.

The V and J genes are TRBV29-1 and TRBJ1-1; a possible D gene is TRBD1 (5 bases). The CDR3 is 11 residues long. Germline CDR1 is SQVTM and CDR2 is ANQGSEA. V shed 5 bases and J shed 5 bases, with 9 bases lying between them. Here the CDR3 DNA reads TGCAGCGTTTGGGGGGGGACTGAAGCTTTCTTT. Translating gives CSVWGGTEAFF. The variable domain in full, with the rest retrieved from reference TRBV29-1 and TRBJ1-1, is SAVISQKPSRDICQRGTSLTIQCQVDSQVTMMFWYRQQPGQSLTLIATANQGSEATYESGFVIDKFPISRPNLTFSTLTVSNMSPEDSSIYLCSVWGGTEAFFGQGTRLTVV.

V is TRBV19 and J is TRBJ1-1, with 10 bases identical to TRBD1. This CDR3 is 16 amino acids long. Looked up from germline, CDR1 is LNHDA and CDR2 is SQIVND (reference sequence). Germline trimming cut 7 bases from V and 5 bases from J; bases unmatched to any gene: 13. The CDR3 nucleotides read TGTGCCAGTACCCTCGACAGGGGGCGAGGATTGACTGAAGCTTTCTTT. Amino acids: CASTLDRGRGLTEAFF. Supplemented by reference TRBV19 and TRBJ1-1, the full variable domain reads DGGITQSPKYLFRKEGQNVTLSCEQNLNHDAMYWYRQDPGQGLRLIYYSQIVNDFQKGDIAEGYSVSREKKESFPLTVTSAQKNPTAFYLCASTLDRGRGLTEAFFGQGTRLTVV.